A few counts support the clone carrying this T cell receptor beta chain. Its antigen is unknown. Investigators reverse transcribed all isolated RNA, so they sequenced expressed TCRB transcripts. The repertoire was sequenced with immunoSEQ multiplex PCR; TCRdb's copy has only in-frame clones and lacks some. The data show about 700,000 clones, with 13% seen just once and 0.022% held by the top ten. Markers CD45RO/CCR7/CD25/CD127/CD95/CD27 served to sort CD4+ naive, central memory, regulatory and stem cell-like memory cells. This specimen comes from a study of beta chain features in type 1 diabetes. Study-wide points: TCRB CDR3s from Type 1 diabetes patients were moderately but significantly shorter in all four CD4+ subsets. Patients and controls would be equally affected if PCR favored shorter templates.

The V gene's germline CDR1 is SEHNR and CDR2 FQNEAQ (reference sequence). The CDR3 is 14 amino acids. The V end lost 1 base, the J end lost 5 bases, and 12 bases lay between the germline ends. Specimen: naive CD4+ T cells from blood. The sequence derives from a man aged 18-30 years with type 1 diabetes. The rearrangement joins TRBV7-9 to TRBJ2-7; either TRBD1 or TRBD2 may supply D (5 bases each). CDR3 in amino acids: CASSLDNGAHEQYF. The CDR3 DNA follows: TGTGCCAGCAGCTTAGATAACGGGGCCCACGAGCAGTACTTC. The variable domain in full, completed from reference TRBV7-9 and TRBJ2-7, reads DTGVSQNPRHKITKRGQNVTFRCDPISEHNRLYWYRQTLGQGPEFLTYFQNEAQLEKSRLLSDRFSAERPKGSFSTLEIQRTEQGDSAMYLCASSLDNGAHEQYFGPGTRLTVT.